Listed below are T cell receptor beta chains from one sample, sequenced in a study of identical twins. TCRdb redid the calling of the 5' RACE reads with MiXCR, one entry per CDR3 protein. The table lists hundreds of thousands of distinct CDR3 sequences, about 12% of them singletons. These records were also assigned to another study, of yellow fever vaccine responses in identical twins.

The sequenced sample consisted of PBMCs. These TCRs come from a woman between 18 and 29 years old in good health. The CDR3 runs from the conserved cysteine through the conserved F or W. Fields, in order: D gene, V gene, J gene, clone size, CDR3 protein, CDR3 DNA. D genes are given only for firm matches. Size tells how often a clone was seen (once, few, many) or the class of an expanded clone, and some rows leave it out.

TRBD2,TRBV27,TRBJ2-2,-,CASSPPRTGGPGELFF,TGTGCCAGCAGTCCCCCCCGGACGGGAGGGCCCGGGGAGCTGTTTTTT
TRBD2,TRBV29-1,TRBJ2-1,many,CSVAAGVSGRDEQFF,TGCAGCGTTGCGGCAGGGGTTAGCGGGAGGGATGAGCAGTTCTTC
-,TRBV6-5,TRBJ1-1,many,CASSSGVEAFF,TGTGCCAGCAGTTCTGGGGTCGAAGCTTTCTTT
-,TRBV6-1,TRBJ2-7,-,CASREGTFSTYEQYF,TGTGCCAGCAGAGAAGGGACTTTTTCAACCTACGAGCAGTACTTC
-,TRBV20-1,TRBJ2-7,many,CSARDRSYEQYF,TGCAGTGCTAGAGACAGGTCCTACGAGCAGTACTTC
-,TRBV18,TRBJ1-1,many,CASSPFGNTEAFF,TGTGCCAGCTCACCTTTTGGGAACACTGAAGCTTTCTTT
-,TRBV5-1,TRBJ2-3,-,CASSPRVGLTDTQYF,TGCGCCAGCAGCCCGCGGGTAGGGCTTACAGATACGCAGTATTTT
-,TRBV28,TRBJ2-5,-,CASKSPDLWGGSQETQYF,TGTGCCAGCAAAAGTCCCGATTTGTGGGGGGGCTCCCAAGAGACCCAGTACTTC
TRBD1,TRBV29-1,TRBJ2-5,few,CSVRTGGQETQYF,TGCAGCGTTCGTACAGGGGGCCAAGAGACCCAGTACTTC
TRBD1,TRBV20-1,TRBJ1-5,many,CSARDRTGAGSNQPQHF,TGCAGTGCTAGAGATAGGACAGGGGCAGGGAGCAATCAGCCCCAGCATTTT
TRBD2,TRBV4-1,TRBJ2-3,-,CASSPAGGLPDTQYF,TGCGCCAGCAGCCCAGCGGGGGGGCTGCCAGATACGCAGTATTTT
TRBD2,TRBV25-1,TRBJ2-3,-,CAAASGGRSTDTQYF,TGTGCGGCGGCTAGCGGGGGGCGTAGCACAGATACGCAGTATTTT
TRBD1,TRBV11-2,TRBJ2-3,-,CASSHPPGQGQKDTQYF,TGTGCCAGCAGCCACCCCCCGGGACAGGGGCAGAAAGATACGCAGTATTTT
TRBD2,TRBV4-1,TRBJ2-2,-,CASSQDKRLAGNTGELFF,TGCGCCAGCAGCCAAGATAAAAGACTAGCGGGCAACACCGGGGAGCTGTTTTTT
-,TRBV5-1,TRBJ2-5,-,CASSTGGGNQETQYF,TGCGCCAGCAGCACAGGTGGGGGAAATCAAGAGACCCAGTACTTC
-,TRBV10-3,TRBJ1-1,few,CAIATGSPAQNTEAFF,TGTGCCATCGCAACAGGGTCTCCGGCCCAAAACACTGAAGCTTTCTTT
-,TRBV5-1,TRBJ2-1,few,CASRQGWGGAYNEQFF,TGCGCCAGCAGGCAAGGCTGGGGGGGCGCCTACAATGAGCAGTTCTTC
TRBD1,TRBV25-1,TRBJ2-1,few,CASSGQQGFYNEQFF,TGTGCCAGCAGTGGGCAACAGGGGTTCTACAATGAGCAGTTCTTC
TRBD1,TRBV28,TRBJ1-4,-,CASNSLRQGPLGEKLFF,TGTGCCAGCAACTCCCTCAGACAGGGCCCCCTCGGGGAAAAACTGTTTTTT
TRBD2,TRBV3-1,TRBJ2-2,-,CASLGLAGVGGTGQLFF,TGTGCCAGCCTAGGACTAGCGGGAGTAGGCGGGACCGGGCAGCTGTTTTTT
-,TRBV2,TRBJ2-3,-,CASSLATTTDTQYF,TGTGCCAGCAGCCTAGCGACAACCACAGATACGCAGTATTTT
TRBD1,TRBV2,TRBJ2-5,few,CASESWTGLTQYF,TGTGCCAGCGAGTCTTGGACAGGTTTGACCCAGTACTTC
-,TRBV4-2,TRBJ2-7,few,CASSFIEDISYEQYF,TGTGCCAGCAGTTTCATCGAGGACATATCCTACGAGCAGTACTTC
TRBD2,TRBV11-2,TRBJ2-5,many,CASRAGVQETQYF,TGTGCCAGCAGGGCGGGGGTCCAAGAGACCCAGTACTTC
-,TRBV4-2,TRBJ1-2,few,CASSLSRVSGYGYTF,TGTGCCAGCAGCCTCTCCCGGGTCTCAGGGTATGGCTACACCTTC
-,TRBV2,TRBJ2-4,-,CASSFHQGGLAKNIQYF,TGTGCCAGCAGCTTCCACCAGGGAGGTCTAGCCAAAAACATTCAGTACTTC
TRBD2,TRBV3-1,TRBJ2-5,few,CASSSLAGGETQYF,TGTGCCAGCAGCTCTTTAGCGGGGGGAGAGACCCAGTACTTC
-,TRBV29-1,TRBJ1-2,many,CSIPGVGYTF,TGCAGCATCCCAGGGGTCGGCTACACCTTC
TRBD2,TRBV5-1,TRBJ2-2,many,CASSGLLGGDTGELFF,TGCGCCAGCAGCGGACTTCTCGGGGGGGACACCGGGGAGCTGTTTTTT
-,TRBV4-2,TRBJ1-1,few,CASSQGPLEAFF,TGTGCCAGCAGCCAGGGCCCGCTTGAAGCTTTCTTT
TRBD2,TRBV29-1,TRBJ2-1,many,CSVEPRLAGGPDEQFF,TGCAGCGTTGAACCCCGACTAGCGGGGGGGCCAGATGAGCAGTTCTTC
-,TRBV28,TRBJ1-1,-,CASSLQGVRAFF,TGTGCCAGCAGTTTACAGGGAGTCCGAGCTTTCTTT
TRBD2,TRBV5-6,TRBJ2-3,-,CASSLGTSGGSRPQYF,TGTGCCAGCAGCTTGGGGACTAGCGGGGGGAGTCGGCCGCAGTATTTT
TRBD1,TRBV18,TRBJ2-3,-,CASSPPGQGAITDTQYF,TGTGCCAGCTCACCACCGGGACAGGGGGCTATCACAGATACGCAGTATTTT
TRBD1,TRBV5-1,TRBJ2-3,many,CASSGGQGASDTQYF,TGCGCCAGCAGCGGGGGACAGGGGGCGTCCGATACGCAGTATTTT
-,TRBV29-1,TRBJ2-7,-,CSVGGSAYEQYF,TGCAGCGTTGGTGGGAGTGCCTACGAGCAGTACTTC